The rows below give T cell receptor beta chains drawn from one sample of a study of blood T cell repertoires in COVID-19. Only in-frame clones appear in the TCRdb table, and some are missing; sequencing was by immunoSEQ multiplex PCR. Of 200,000 to 250,000 clones listed, almost 85% are singletons. The sample comprised peripheral blood. These receptors came from a woman in her 70s with COVID-19, enrolled during active disease. CDR3s include the opening cysteine and the closing phenylalanine or tryptophan. A D gene is named only where the DNA matches it firmly. A row's size may be missing; if present it is once, few, many or a size class.

D gene	V gene	J gene	clone size	CDR3 DNA	CDR3 protein
-	TRBV2	TRBJ2-3	-	TGTGCCAGCAGACTAGAAAGGGGGGGTGGGACAGATACGCAGTATTTT	CASRLERGGGTDTQYF
-	TRBV7-2	TRBJ1-2	-	TGTGCCAGCAGCGAAGGGGCAGGGGCCCAGTATGGCTACACCTTC	CASSEGAGAQYGYTF
TRBD2	TRBV19	TRBJ2-3	-	TGTGCCAGTAGTACCGGACTAGCGGGAGCGATAGATACGCAGTATTTT	CASSTGLAGAIDTQYF
-	TRBV3-1/TRBV3-2	TRBJ2-3	-	TGTGCCAGCAGCCAACCGATCGGGGGAGGCACAGATACGCAGTATTTT	CASSQPIGGGTDTQYF
-	TRBV3-1/TRBV3-2	TRBJ1-5	-	TGTGCCAGCAGCCAAGGAGGGAGCAATCAGCCCCAGCATTTT	CASSQGGSNQPQHF
-	TRBV21-1	TRBJ1-3	-	TGTGCCAGCAGCATAAGGACAGATCCTTGCTCTGGAAACACCATATATTTT	CASSIRTDPCSGNTIYF
TRBD2	TRBV7-3	TRBJ2-2	-	TGTGCCAGCAGCTCTAGCGGGGGGGCCTCGGGCACCGGGGAGCTGTTTTTT	CASSSSGGASGTGELFF
TRBD2	TRBV19	TRBJ2-5	-	TGTGCCACCACTACTAGCGGGGGGGCTGGAGAGACCCAGTACTTC	CATTTSGGAGETQYF
-	TRBV19	TRBJ1-1	-	TGTGCCAGTAGTATGGCAGGGGCGGGTAACACTGAAGCTTTCTTT	CASSMAGAGNTEAFF
-	TRBV2	TRBJ2-7	-	TGTGCCAGCAGTGAAGTCGGCTTCGGGAGCTCCTACGAGCAGTACTTC	CASSEVGFGSSYEQYF
-	TRBV11-3	TRBJ2-7	few	TGTGCCAGCAGCTTAGGGGCAGGGGGGACCCTATACGAGCAGTACTTC	CASSLGAGGTLYEQYF
-	TRBV6-1	TRBJ2-7	-	TGTGCCAGCAGTGAAGCGGACAGCTACGAGCAGTACTTC	CASSEADSYEQYF
TRBD1	TRBV10-3	TRBJ2-7	-	TGTGCCATCAATATGGGACAGGGGAACGAGCAGTACTTC	CAINMGQGNEQYF
TRBD1	TRBV5-4	TRBJ1-2	-	TGTGCCAGCAGCTCACCTGGGACAGGCAATCGGGGAGGCTACACCTTC	CASSSPGTGNRGGYTF
TRBD2	TRBV10-2	TRBJ2-1	few	TGCGCCAGCAGCGGACTAGCGGGGTACAATGAGCAGTTCTTC	CASSGLAGYNEQFF
TRBD1	TRBV5-1	TRBJ1-2	once	TGCGCCAGCACGCCTGAGACAGGGGCCCTCTATGGCTACACCTTC	CASTPETGALYGYTF
-	TRBV11-2	TRBJ2-1	-	TGTGCCAGCAGCGCAAGCGTCCAGTTTTCTTACAATGAGCAGTTCTTC	CASSASVQFSYNEQFF
TRBD2	TRBV5-4	TRBJ2-5	-	TGTGCCAGCAGTGGTCCGGGACTAGCGGGAGGAGGTGAGACCCAGTACTTC	CASSGPGLAGGGETQYF
TRBD2	TRBV7-6	TRBJ2-2	-	TGTGCCAGCACCCGATTAAAGCGGGAGTTAGACACCGGGGAGCTGTTTTTT	CASTRLKRELDTGELFF
TRBD2	TRBV7-3	TRBJ2-3	-	TGTGCCAGCAGCCGGGACTACCGGGGCACAGATACGCAGTATTTT	CASSRDYRGTDTQYF
-	TRBV6-5	TRBJ2-3	-	TGTGCCAGCAGTTACTCTGGGGGCCTCACAGATACGCAGTATTTT	CASSYSGGLTDTQYF
TRBD2	TRBV6-5	TRBJ2-5	once	TGTGCCAGCAGTTACGCACTAGCGAAAGAGACCCAGTACTTC	CASSYALAKETQYF
TRBD1	TRBV29-1	TRBJ1-3	-	TGCAGCCCGAGGAGGGACAGGGTAATACCCCTCTCTGGAAACACCATATATTTT	CSPRRDRVIPLSGNTIYF
-	TRBV6-1	TRBJ2-7	-	TGTGCCAGCAGTGAATCGGCAGGGTTCAACCCCCCCTACGAGCAGTACTTC	CASSESAGFNPPYEQYF
-	TRBV5-4	TRBJ2-1	-	TGTGCCAGCACCGTCGGTGGGGGCGGGCATGAGCAGTTCTTC	CASTVGGGGHEQFF
TRBD2	TRBV13	TRBJ2-1	-	TGTGCCAGCAGCCTACTGGGACTAGCGGGGGATTACAATGAGCAGTTCTTC	CASSLLGLAGDYNEQFF
TRBD2	TRBV7-7	TRBJ2-5	-	TGTGCTAGCAGCTTAGTGACTAGCGGTCAAGAGACCCAGTACTTC	CASSLVTSGQETQYF
-	TRBV5-1	TRBJ2-3	-	TGCGCCAGCAGCTTGGATAGCGGCCGGGGGGATACGCAGTATTTT	CASSLDSGRGDTQYF
-	TRBV6-2/TRBV6-3	TRBJ1-2	-	TGTGCCAGCAGCCTAAACAGGGCAACCTATGGCTACACCTTC	CASSLNRATYGYTF
-	TRBV5-6	TRBJ1-2	once	TGTGCCAGCAGCTCCCTCCCCGGGGTAGCCGCTAACTATGGCTACACCTTC	CASSSLPGVAANYGYTF
-	TRBV5-6	TRBJ1-1	-	TGTGCCAGCATCCAGACGGGGACTGAAGCTTTCTTT	CASIQTGTEAFF
-	TRBV3-1/TRBV3-2	TRBJ2-3	-	TGTGCCAGCGATAGCGTAACAGATACGCAGTATTTT	CASDSVTDTQYF
TRBD2	TRBV14	TRBJ2-1	-	TGTGCCAGCAGCCAAGATTTAGGTAGCGGGAGGATCTACAATGAGCAGTTCTTC	CASSQDLGSGRIYNEQFF
-	TRBV29-1	TRBJ1-3	-	TGCAGCGTTGTAGTGAGCTCTGGAAACACCATATATTTT	CSVVVSSGNTIYF
TRBD2	TRBV6-2/TRBV6-3	TRBJ2-7	few	TGTGCCAGCAGTGGAACCCGGGGGGACGAGCAGTACTTC	CASSGTRGDEQYF
-	TRBV7-2	TRBJ1-5	-	TGTGCCAGCAGCTTAGCTCCGGGCAATCAGCCCCAGCATTTT	CASSLAPGNQPQHF
TRBD1	TRBV5-6	TRBJ1-6	-	TGTGCCAGCAGCGAGACAGGGGGAGGGGGCTCCTATAATTCACCCCTCCACTTT	CASSETGGGGSYNSPLHF
TRBD1	TRBV5-1	TRBJ1-2	-	TGCGCCAGCAGCCGGGGACAGCTCACTACGTGGGATGGCTACACCTTC	CASSRGQLTTWDGYTF
TRBD2	TRBV5-1	TRBJ2-7	-	TGCGCCAGCAGCTTGCAGACAGCGGGAGGCTACGAGCAGTACTTC	CASSLQTAGGYEQYF
-	TRBV7-2	TRBJ1-1	-	TGTGCCAGCAGCCCGACAGAGTACACTGAAGCTTTCTTT	CASSPTEYTEAFF
-	TRBV6-1	TRBJ1-5	-	TGTGCCAGCAGTGAATTGGCGGGACCCAATCAGCCCCAGCATTTT	CASSELAGPNQPQHF
TRBD1	TRBV6-2/TRBV6-3	TRBJ1-2	-	TGTGCCAGCAGCCCAGGGGGCTATGGCTACACCTTC	CASSPGGYGYTF
-	TRBV5-6	TRBJ1-5	-	TGTGCCAGCAGCTCAAAGGCGACAGGAGATAGCAATCAGCCCCAGCATTTT	CASSSKATGDSNQPQHF
-	TRBV5-6	TRBJ1-2	-	TGTGCCAGCAGCTTGGAGCTCAGGGGATCCTATGGCTACACCTTC	CASSLELRGSYGYTF
-	TRBV11-3	TRBJ1-4	-	TGTGCCAGCAGCCAGGGAGGAGCAACTAATGAAAAACTGTTTTTT	CASSQGGATNEKLFF
-	TRBV10-3	TRBJ1-5	-	TGTGCCATCAGTACCGATCCGGTACGTCAGCCCCAGCATTTT	CAISTDPVRQPQHF
TRBD1	TRBV7-8	TRBJ1-2	-	TGTGCCAGCAGCCGCCGGTTGGGACAGAACTATGGCTACACCTTC	CASSRRLGQNYGYTF
TRBD2	TRBV5-1	TRBJ2-2	-	TGCGCCAGCAGCTTTGGACTAGCGGGAGAACCCGCCGGGGAGCTGTTTTTT	CASSFGLAGEPAGELFF
TRBD1	TRBV27	TRBJ1-1	-	TGTGCCAGCCTCCGGGACAGGGGGCGGGTCACTGAAGCTTTCTTT	CASLRDRGRVTEAFF
TRBD1	TRBV27	TRBJ1-1	-	TGTGCCAGCAGTCGGGAGGGGGCCAACACTGAAGCTTTCTTT	CASSREGANTEAFF
-	TRBV24-1	TRBJ2-1	once	TGTGCCACCCCTCCGGGATGGTACAATGAGCAGTTCTTC	CATPPGWYNEQFF
TRBD1	TRBV7-9	TRBJ1-1	-	TGTGCCAGCAGCCCTTCAGGGGGGACAGGAAACACTGAAGCTTTCTTT	CASSPSGGTGNTEAFF
-	TRBV5-6	TRBJ1-5	-	TGTGCCAGCAGCTTGACAAGGGAGGGATTCAATCAGCCCCAGCATTTT	CASSLTREGFNQPQHF
TRBD2	TRBV7-2	TRBJ2-3	few	TGTGCCGTGATGGTAGCGGGGTCCGCGGGTACGCAGTATTTT	CAVMVAGSAGTQYF
TRBD1	TRBV25-1	TRBJ1-6	few	TGTGCCAGCCGAAGCGTTGGACAGGGGTTCTACAATTCACCCCTCCACTTT	CASRSVGQGFYNSPLHF
-	TRBV9	TRBJ1-1	few	TGTGCCAGCAGCGTAGGAGGCGACACTGAAGCTTTCTTT	CASSVGGDTEAFF
-	TRBV29-1	TRBJ2-7	-	TGCAGCGTAGCCACAGGACCCACCTACGAGCAGTACTTC	CSVATGPTYEQYF